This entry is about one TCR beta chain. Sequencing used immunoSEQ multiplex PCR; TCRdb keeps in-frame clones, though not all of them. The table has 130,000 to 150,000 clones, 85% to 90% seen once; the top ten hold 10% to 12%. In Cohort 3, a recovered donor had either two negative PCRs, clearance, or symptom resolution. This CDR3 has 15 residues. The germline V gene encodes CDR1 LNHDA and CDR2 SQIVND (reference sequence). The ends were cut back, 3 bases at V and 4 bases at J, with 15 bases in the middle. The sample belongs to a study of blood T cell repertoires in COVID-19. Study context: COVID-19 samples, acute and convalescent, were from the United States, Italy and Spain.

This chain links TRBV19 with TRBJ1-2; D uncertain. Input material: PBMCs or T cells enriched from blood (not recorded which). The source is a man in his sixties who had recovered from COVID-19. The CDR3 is CASSIPGSRGYGYTF. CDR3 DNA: TGTGCCAGTAGTATCCCGGGCTCCCGGGGCTATGGCTACACCTTC. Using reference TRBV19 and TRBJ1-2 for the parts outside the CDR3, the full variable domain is DGGITQSPKYLFRKEGQNVTLSCEQNLNHDAMYWYRQDPGQGLRLIYYSQIVNDFQKGDIAEGYSVSREKKESFPLTVTSAQKNPTAFYLCASSIPGSRGYGYTFGSGTRLTVV.